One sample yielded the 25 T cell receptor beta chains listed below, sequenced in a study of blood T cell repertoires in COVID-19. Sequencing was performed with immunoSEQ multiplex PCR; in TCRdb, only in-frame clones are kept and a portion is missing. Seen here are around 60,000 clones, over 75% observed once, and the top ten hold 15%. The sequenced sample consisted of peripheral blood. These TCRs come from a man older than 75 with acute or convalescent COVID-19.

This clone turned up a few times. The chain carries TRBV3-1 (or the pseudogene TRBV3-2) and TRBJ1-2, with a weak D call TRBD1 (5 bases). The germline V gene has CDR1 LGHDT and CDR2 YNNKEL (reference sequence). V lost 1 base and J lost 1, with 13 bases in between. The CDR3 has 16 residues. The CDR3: CASSQVAQGSNYGYTF. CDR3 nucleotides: TGTGCCAGCAGCCAAGTGGCCCAGGGTAGTAACTATGGCTACACCTTC.

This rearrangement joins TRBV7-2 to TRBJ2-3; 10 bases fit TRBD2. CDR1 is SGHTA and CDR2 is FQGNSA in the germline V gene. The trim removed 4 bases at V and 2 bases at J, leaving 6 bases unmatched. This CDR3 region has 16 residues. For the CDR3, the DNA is TGTGCCAGCAGCTCCTGGACTAGCGGAAACACAGATACGCAGTATTTT. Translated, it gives CASSSWTSGNTDTQYF.

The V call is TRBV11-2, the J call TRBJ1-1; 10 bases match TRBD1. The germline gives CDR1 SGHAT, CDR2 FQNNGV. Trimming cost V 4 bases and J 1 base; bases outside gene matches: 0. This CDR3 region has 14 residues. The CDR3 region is CASSWDRGNTEAFF. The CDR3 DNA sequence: TGTGCCAGCAGCTGGGACAGGGGGAACACTGAAGCTTTCTTT.

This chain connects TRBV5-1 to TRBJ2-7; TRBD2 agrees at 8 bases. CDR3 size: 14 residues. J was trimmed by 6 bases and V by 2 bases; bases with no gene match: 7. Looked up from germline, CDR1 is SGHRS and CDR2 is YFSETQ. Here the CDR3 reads CASSLSAGGGEQYF. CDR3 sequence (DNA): TGCGCCAGCAGCTTATCGGCGGGGGGTGGCGAGCAGTACTTC.

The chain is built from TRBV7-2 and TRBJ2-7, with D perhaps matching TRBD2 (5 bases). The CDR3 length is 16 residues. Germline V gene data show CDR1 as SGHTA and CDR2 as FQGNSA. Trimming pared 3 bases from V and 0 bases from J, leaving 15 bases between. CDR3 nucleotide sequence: TGTGCCAGCAGCTTTAGAGGGCCGTCCAACTCCTACGAGCAGTACTTC. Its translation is CASSFRGPSNSYEQYF.

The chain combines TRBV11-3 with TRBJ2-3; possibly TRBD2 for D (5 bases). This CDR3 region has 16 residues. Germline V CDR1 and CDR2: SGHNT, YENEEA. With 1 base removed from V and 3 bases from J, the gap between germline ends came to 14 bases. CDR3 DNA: TGTGCCAGCAGCTTAGGGCAGCCTGGCGGGACAGATACGCAGTATTTT. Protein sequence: CASSLGQPGGTDTQYF.

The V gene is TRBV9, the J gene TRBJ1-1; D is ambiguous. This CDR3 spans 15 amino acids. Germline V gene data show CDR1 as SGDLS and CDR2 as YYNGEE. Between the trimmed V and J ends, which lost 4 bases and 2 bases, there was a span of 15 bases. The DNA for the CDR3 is TGTGCCAGCAGCCCCCCTCCGGGGTCCAACACTGAAGCTTTCTTT. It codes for CASSPPPGSNTEAFF.

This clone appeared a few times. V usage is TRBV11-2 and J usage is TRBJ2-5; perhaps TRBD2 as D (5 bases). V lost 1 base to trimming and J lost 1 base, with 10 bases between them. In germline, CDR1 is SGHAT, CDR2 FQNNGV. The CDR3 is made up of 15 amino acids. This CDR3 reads CASSLAYGVQETQYF. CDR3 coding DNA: TGTGCCAGCAGCTTAGCCTACGGGGTCCAAGAGACCCAGTACTTC.

The CDR3 nucleotides are TGTGCCAGCAGCACCCCTGACAGCAACTATGGCTACACCTTC. It translates to CASSTPDSNYGYTF. The V and J genes are TRBV11-2 and TRBJ1-2; D possibly corresponds to TRBD1 (5 bases). CDR1 and CDR2 from the germline V gene are SGHAT and FQNNGV. Trimming pared 5 bases from V and 2 bases from J, leaving 12 bases between. This CDR3 has 14 residues.

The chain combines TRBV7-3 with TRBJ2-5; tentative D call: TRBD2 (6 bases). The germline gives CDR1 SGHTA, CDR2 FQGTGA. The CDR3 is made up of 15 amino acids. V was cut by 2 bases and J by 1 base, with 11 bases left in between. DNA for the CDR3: TGTGCCAGCAGCTTAGGAGGGGCGAGCCAAGAGACCCAGTACTTC. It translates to CASSLGGASQETQYF.

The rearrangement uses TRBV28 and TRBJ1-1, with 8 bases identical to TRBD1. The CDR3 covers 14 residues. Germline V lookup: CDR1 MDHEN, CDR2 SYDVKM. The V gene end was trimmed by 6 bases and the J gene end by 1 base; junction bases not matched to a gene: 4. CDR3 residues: CASRADRGNTEAFF. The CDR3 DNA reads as TGTGCCAGCAGGGCTGACAGGGGGAACACTGAAGCTTTCTTT.

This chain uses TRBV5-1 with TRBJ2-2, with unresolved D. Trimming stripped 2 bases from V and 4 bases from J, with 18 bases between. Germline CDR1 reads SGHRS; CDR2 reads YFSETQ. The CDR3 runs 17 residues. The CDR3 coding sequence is TGCGCCAGCAGCTTCGCCCTAACCCGATATTCCACCGGGGAGCTGTTTTTT. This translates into CASSFALTRYSTGELFF.

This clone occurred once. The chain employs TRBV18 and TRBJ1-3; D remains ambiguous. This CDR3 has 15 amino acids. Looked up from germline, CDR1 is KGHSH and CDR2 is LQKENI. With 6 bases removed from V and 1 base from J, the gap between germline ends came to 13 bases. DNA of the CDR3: TGTGCCAGCTCCCAAGACGAACAGTCTGGAAACACCATATATTTT. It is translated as CASSQDEQSGNTIYF.

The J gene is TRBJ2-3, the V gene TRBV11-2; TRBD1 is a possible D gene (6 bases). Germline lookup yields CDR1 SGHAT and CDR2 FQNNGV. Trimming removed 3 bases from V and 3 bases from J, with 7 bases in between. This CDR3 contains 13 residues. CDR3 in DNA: TGTGCCAGCAGCTTCCAGGGGACAGATACGCAGTATTTT. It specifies CASSFQGTDTQYF. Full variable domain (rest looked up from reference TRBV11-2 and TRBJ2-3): EAGVAQSPRYKIIEKRQSVAFWCNPISGHATLYWYQQILGQGPKLLIQFQNNGVVDDSQLPKDRFSAERLKGVDSTLKIQPAKLEDSAVYLCASSFQGTDTQYFGPGTRLTVL.

The CDR3 sequence: CAWRRDRGSGNTIYF. The CDR3 nucleotides are TGTGCCTGGAGGAGGGACAGGGGCTCTGGAAACACCATATATTTT. This chain uses TRBV30 with TRBJ1-3; TRBD1 agrees at 10 bases. V lost 3 bases, J lost 0 bases, and 2 bases stayed unmatched. Germline V CDR1 and CDR2: GTSNPN, SVGIG (reference sequence). CDR3 length: 15 amino acids. Based on the CDR3 plus reference TRBV30 and TRBJ1-3, the full variable domain is SQTIHQWPATLVQPVGSPLSLECTVEGTSNPNLYWYRQAAGRGLQLLFYSVGIGQISSEVPQNLSASRPQDRQFILSSKKLLLSDSGFYLCAWRRDRGSGNTIYFGEGSWLTVV.

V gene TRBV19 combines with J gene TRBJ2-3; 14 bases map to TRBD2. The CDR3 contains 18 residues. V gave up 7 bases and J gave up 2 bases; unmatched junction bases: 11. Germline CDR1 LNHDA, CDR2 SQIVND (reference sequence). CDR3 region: CASTRKGLAGATTDTQYF. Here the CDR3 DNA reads TGTGCCAGTACCAGAAAGGGACTAGCGGGGGCCACCACAGATACGCAGTATTTT.

CDR3 in amino acids: CASRGAIGSSPLHF. CDR3 nucleotide sequence: TGTGCCAGCAGGGGGGCCATAGGTAGTTCACCCCTCCACTTT. The chain recombines TRBV2 with TRBJ1-6; perhaps TRBD1 as D (6 bases). In germline, CDR1 is SNHLY, CDR2 FYNNEI. The CDR3 has 14 residues. Trimming shortened V by 6 bases and J by 9 bases, and 15 bases separated the two germline ends.

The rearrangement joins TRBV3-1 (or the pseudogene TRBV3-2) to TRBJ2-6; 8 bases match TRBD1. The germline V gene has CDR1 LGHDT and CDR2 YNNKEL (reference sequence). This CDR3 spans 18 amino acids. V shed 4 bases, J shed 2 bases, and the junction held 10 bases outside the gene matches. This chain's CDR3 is CASSPHRTGTPGANVLTF. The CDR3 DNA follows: TGTGCCAGCAGCCCCCATCGGACAGGGACTCCTGGGGCCAACGTCCTGACTTTC.

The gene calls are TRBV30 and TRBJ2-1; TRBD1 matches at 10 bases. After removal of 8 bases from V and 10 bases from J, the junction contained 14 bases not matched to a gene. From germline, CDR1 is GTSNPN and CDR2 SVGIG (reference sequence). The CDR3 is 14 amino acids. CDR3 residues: CAGKPGTGVWEQFF. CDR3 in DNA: TGTGCCGGAAAGCCCGGGACAGGGGTATGGGAGCAGTTCTTC.

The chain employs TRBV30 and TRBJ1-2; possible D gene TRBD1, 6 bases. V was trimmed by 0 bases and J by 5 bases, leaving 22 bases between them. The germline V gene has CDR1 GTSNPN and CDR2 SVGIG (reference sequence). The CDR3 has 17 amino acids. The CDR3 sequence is CAWSVQGRRDSLYGYTF. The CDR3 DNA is TGTGCCTGGAGTGTACAGGGTAGGCGAGACTCGTTATATGGCTACACCTTC.

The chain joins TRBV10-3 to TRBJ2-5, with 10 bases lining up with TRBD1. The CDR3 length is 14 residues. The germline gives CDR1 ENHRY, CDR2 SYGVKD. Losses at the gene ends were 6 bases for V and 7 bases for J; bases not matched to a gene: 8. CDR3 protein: CAIRATGGDGTQYF. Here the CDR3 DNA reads TGTGCCATCAGAGCGACAGGGGGCGACGGGACCCAGTACTTC.

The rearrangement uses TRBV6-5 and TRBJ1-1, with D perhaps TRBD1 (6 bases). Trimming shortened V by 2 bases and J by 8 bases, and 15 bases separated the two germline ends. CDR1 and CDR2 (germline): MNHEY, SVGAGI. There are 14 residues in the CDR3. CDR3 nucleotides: TGTGCCAGCAGTTACGGGGGCAGTCCCTACGAAGCTTTCTTT. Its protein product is CASSYGGSPYEAFF.

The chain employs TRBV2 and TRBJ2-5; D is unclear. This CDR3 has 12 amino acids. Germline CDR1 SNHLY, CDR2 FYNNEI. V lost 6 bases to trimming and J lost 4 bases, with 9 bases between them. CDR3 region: CASSPFPETQYF. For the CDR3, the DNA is TGTGCCAGCAGCCCTTTTCCAGAGACCCAGTACTTC. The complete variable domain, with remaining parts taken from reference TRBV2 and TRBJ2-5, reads EPEVTQTPSHQVTQMGQEVILRCVPISNHLYFYWYRQILGQKVEFLVSFYNNEISEKSEIFDDQFSVERPDGSNFTLKIRSTKLEDSAMYFCASSPFPETQYFGPGTRLLVL.

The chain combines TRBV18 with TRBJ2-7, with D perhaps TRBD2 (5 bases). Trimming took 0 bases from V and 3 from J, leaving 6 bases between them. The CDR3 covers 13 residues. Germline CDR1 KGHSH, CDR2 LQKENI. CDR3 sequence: CASSPPGLYEQYF. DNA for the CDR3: TGTGCCAGCTCACCACCAGGACTCTACGAGCAGTACTTC.

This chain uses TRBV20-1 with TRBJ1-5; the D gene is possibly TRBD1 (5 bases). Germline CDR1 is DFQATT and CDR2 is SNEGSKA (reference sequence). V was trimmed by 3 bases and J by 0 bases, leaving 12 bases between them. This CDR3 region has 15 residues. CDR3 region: CSASSPGNSNQPQHF. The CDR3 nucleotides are TGCAGTGCTAGTAGTCCAGGGAATAGCAATCAGCCCCAGCATTTT.